The clone carrying this T cell receptor (beta chain) was picked up a small number of times. The antigen remains undetermined. The data were obtained in a study of CD4 T cells in relation to SARS-CoV-2 and coronaviruses. Overall study results and limits: No crossreactivity against non-spike viral proteins was tested here.

The CDR3 sequence is 17 residues long. Trimming took off 3 bases at V and 0 bases at J, with 15 bases between the two ends. Germline assignment: CDR1 MGHRA and CDR2 YSYEKL. Sequenced by immunoSEQ multiplex PCR; TCRdb stores in-frame clones only, minus some. This table holds about 37,000 clones, 82% found once. The rearrangement joins TRBV4-1 to TRBJ2-1, with D tentatively TRBD1 (5 bases). The sequenced sample was naive CD4+ T cells from PBMCs, cultured in vitro. Documented subset: naive CD4+ T cells isolated by negative enrichment. The clonotype originates from an adult with COVID-19. The CDR3 DNA follows: TGCGCCAGCAGCCATGATGTCCACAGGAGCTCCTACAATGAGCAGTTCTTC. Translated, it gives CASSHDVHRSSYNEQFF.